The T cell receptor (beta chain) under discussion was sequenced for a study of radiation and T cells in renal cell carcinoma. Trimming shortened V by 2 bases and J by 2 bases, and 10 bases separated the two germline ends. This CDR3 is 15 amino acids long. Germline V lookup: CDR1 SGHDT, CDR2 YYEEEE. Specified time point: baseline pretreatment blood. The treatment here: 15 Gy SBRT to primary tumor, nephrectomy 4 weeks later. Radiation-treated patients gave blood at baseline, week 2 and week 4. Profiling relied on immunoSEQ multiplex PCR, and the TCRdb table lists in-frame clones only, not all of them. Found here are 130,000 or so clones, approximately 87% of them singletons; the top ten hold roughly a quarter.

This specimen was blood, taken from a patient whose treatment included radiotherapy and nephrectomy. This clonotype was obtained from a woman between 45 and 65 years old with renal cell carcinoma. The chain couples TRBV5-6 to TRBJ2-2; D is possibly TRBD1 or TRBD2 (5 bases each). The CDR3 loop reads CASSFPRDNTGELFF. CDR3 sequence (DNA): TGTGCCAGCAGCTTCCCCCGGGACAACACCGGGGAGCTGTTTTTT.